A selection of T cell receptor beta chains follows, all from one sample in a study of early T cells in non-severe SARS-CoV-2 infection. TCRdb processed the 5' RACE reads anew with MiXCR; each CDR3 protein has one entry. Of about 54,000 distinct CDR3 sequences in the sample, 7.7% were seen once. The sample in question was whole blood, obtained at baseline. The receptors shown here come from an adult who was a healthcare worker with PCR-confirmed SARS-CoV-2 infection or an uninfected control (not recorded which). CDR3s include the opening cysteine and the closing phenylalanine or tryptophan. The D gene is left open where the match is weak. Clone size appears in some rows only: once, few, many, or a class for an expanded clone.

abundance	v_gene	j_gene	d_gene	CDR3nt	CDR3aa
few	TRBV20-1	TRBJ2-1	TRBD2	TGCAGTGCTACCCGACGCGGGGGGCCTTACAATGAGCAGTTCTTC	CSATRRGGPYNEQFF
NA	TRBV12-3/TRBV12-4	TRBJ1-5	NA	TGTGCCAGCAGTTTAGTACCAGGCGATCAGCCCCAGCATTTT	CASSLVPGDQPQHF
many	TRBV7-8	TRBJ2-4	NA	TGTGCCAGCAGCTTAGCGGCGGACCGGCCGACCATTCAGTACTTC	CASSLAADRPTIQYF
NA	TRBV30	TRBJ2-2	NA	TGTGCCTGGAGTCCCGACAGGGGGGAGCTGTTTTTT	CAWSPDRGELFF
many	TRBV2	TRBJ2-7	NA	TGTGCCAGCGGTCGAACTCCCCACGAGCAGTACTTC	CASGRTPHEQYF
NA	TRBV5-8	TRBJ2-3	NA	TGTGCCAGCAGCCAGACGTATACGCAGTATTTT	CASSQTYTQYF
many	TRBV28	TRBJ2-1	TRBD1	TGTGCCAGCAGTACCGGACAGGGGACGATTTACAATGAGCAGTTCTTC	CASSTGQGTIYNEQFF
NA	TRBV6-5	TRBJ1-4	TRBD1	TGTGCCAGCCGCGAGACAGGGGCCCTCGCTAATGAAAAACTGTTTTTT	CASRETGALANEKLFF
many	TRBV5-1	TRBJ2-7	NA	TGCGCCAGCAGCTTGTTAACGGGCCACTACGAGCAGTACTTC	CASSLLTGHYEQYF
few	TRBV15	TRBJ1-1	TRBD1	TGTGCCACCAGCGAGGGGGCCACTGAAGCTTTCTTT	CATSEGATEAFF
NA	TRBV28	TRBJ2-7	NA	TGTGCCGTGGGGGTTGATACCTACGAGCAGTACTTC	CAVGVDTYEQYF
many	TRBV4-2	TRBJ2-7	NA	TGTGCCAGCAGCCAAGATCTGGGTAGCTCCTACGAGCAGTACTTC	CASSQDLGSSYEQYF
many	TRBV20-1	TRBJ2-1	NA	TGCAGTGCTAGAGATGGAAGATCCGGCAATGAGCAGTTCTTC	CSARDGRSGNEQFF
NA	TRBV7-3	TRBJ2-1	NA	TGTGCCAGCAGCTTATTGGGTAGCGCGTATCTGGGTGAGCAGTTCTTC	CASSLLGSAYLGEQFF
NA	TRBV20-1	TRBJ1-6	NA	TGCAGTGCTCATGGGACATTTAATTCACCCCTCCACTTT	CSAHGTFNSPLHF
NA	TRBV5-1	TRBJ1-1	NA	TGCGCCAGCAGCTCCCCCACGGGTGAAGCTTTCTTT	CASSSPTGEAFF
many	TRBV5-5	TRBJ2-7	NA	TGTGCCAGCAGCGTCGGGACCCACTCCTACGAGCAGTACTTC	CASSVGTHSYEQYF
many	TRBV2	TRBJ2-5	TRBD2	TGTGCCAGCAGGCTAGCGGGAGGGCCAGAGACCCAGTACTTC	CASRLAGGPETQYF
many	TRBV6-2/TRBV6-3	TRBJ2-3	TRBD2	TGTGCCAGCAGCAGCCCCACCCTAGCGGGATCGACTAGCACAGATACGCAGTATTTT	CASSSPTLAGSTSTDTQYF
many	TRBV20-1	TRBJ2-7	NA	TGCAGTGCTATAGTTCAGGGCGGTTACGAGCAGTACTTC	CSAIVQGGYEQYF
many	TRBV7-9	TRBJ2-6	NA	TGTGCCAGCTGCCACTCTGGGGCCAACGTCCTGACTTTC	CASCHSGANVLTF
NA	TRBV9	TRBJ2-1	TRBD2	TGTGCCAGCAGCGATAGTGGGACTAGCGGGAGTTTGCATGAGCAGTTCTTC	CASSDSGTSGSLHEQFF
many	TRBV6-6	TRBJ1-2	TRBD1	TGTGCCAGCAGCTCACAGGGGAACTATGGCTACACCTTC	CASSSQGNYGYTF
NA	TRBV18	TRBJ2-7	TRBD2	TGTGCCAGCTCCGGGGGGGCCGTAAGCTCCTACGAGCAGTACTTC	CASSGGAVSSYEQYF
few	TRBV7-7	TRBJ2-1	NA	TGTGCCAGCAGCTCGGGGACATTAGCGGGCAGCCGAGTCTTC	CASSSGTLAGSRVF
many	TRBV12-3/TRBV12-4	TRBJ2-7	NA	TGTGCCAGCAGTCCCCAGGGCATGAGGGGCCTTGGGTACGAGCAGTACTTC	CASSPQGMRGLGYEQYF
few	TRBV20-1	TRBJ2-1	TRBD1	TGCAGTGCCTCTGGGACAGGGAAGCTCGATGAGCAGTTCTTC	CSASGTGKLDEQFF
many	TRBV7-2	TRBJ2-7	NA	TGTGCCAGCAGCTCGCCTTCGGCCTACGAGCAGTACTTC	CASSSPSAYEQYF
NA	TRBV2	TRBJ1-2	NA	TGTGCCAGCATGTTTCGGCCGCCGGTCCTCACCTTC	CASMFRPPVLTF
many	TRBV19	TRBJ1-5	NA	TGTGCCAGTAGTATTGGAGGGACTCAGCCCCAGCATTTT	CASSIGGTQPQHF
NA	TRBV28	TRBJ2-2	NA	TGTGCCAGCACCCCGGACATCGGGGAGCTGTTTTTT	CASTPDIGELFF
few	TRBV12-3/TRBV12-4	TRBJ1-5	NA	TGTGCCAGCAGTTCGAAGGGCCATAGCAATCAGCCCCAGCATTTT	CASSSKGHSNQPQHF
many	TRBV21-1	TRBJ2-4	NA	TGTGCCAGCAGCAAAGAGGGGGCAGGGGGTCCCCCCAAAAACATTCAGTACTTC	CASSKEGAGGPPKNIQYF
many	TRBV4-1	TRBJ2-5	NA	TGCGCCAGCAGCCAAGATGGTTTGAGAGCTTGGACCCAGTACTTC	CASSQDGLRAWTQYF
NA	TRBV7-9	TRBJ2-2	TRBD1	TGTGCCAGCAGCTTTACAGGGGAAAACACCGGGGAGCTGTTTTTT	CASSFTGENTGELFF
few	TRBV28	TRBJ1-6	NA	TGTGCCAGCGGTGCCAACTCACCCCTCCACTTT	CASGANSPLHF
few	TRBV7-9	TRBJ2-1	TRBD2	TGTGCCAGCAGTTTGCTAGCGGGAGGAGATGAGCAGTTCTTC	CASSLLAGGDEQFF
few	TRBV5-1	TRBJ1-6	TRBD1	TGCGCCAGCAGCGGGACAGGGGCGAAAAATTCACCCCTCCACTTT	CASSGTGAKNSPLHF
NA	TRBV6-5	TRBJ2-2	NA	TGTGCCAGCAGTTACTCTACCGGGGAGCTGTTTTTT	CASSYSTGELFF
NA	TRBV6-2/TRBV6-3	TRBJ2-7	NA	TGTGCCAGCAGTACAGTAACAGGACCCTACGAGCAGTACTTC	CASSTVTGPYEQYF
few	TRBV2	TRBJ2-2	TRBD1	TGTGCCAGCAGTGACCTAGGGGGCCTCCTAAACACCGGGGAGCTGTTTTTT	CASSDLGGLLNTGELFF
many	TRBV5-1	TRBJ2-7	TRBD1	TGCGCCAGCAGCTTGTCGGACAGGGCCTACGAGCAGTACTTC	CASSLSDRAYEQYF
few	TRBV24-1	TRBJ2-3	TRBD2	TGTGCCACCAGTGATTTGTATAGCGGGAGTCCCGATACGCAGTATTTT	CATSDLYSGSPDTQYF
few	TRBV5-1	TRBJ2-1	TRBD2	TGCGCCAGCAGCATGGGAGGGCCCTACAATGAGCAGTTCTTC	CASSMGGPYNEQFF
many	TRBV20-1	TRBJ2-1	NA	TGCAGTGCTAGAGATGGGACCAAAACCAACAATGAGCAGTTCTTC	CSARDGTKTNNEQFF
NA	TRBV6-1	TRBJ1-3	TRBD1	TGTGCCAGCAGAAGACAGGGGGCTTCTGGAAACACCATATATTTT	CASRRQGASGNTIYF
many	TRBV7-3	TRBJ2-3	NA	TGTGCCAGCAGCTTTCCTAGTGGGAAAACAGATACGCAGTATTTT	CASSFPSGKTDTQYF
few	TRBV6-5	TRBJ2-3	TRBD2	TGTGCCAGCAGTTACTCGACTAGCGGGAACACAGATACGCAGTATTTT	CASSYSTSGNTDTQYF
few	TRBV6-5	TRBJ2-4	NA	TGTGCCAGCAGTTACAGGGGTGCCCCCAAAAACATTCAGTACTTC	CASSYRGAPKNIQYF
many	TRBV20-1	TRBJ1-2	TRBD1	TGCAGTGCTAGAGGGGAGGGGGCCAAGGGAGGCTACACCTTC	CSARGEGAKGGYTF
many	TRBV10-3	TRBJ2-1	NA	TGTGCCATCAGTGGCATTAACGACAATGAGCAGTTCTTC	CAISGINDNEQFF
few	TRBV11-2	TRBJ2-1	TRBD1	TGTGCCAGCCGCAAGACAGGGGCGGACTACAATGAGCAGTTCTTC	CASRKTGADYNEQFF
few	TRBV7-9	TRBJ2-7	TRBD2	TGTGCCAGCAGCCCCCTCGACGGGAGGACCTACGAGCAGTACTTC	CASSPLDGRTYEQYF
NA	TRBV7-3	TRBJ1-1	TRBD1	TGTGCCAGCAGAGGGACAGGGGACACTGAAGCTTTCTTT	CASRGTGDTEAFF